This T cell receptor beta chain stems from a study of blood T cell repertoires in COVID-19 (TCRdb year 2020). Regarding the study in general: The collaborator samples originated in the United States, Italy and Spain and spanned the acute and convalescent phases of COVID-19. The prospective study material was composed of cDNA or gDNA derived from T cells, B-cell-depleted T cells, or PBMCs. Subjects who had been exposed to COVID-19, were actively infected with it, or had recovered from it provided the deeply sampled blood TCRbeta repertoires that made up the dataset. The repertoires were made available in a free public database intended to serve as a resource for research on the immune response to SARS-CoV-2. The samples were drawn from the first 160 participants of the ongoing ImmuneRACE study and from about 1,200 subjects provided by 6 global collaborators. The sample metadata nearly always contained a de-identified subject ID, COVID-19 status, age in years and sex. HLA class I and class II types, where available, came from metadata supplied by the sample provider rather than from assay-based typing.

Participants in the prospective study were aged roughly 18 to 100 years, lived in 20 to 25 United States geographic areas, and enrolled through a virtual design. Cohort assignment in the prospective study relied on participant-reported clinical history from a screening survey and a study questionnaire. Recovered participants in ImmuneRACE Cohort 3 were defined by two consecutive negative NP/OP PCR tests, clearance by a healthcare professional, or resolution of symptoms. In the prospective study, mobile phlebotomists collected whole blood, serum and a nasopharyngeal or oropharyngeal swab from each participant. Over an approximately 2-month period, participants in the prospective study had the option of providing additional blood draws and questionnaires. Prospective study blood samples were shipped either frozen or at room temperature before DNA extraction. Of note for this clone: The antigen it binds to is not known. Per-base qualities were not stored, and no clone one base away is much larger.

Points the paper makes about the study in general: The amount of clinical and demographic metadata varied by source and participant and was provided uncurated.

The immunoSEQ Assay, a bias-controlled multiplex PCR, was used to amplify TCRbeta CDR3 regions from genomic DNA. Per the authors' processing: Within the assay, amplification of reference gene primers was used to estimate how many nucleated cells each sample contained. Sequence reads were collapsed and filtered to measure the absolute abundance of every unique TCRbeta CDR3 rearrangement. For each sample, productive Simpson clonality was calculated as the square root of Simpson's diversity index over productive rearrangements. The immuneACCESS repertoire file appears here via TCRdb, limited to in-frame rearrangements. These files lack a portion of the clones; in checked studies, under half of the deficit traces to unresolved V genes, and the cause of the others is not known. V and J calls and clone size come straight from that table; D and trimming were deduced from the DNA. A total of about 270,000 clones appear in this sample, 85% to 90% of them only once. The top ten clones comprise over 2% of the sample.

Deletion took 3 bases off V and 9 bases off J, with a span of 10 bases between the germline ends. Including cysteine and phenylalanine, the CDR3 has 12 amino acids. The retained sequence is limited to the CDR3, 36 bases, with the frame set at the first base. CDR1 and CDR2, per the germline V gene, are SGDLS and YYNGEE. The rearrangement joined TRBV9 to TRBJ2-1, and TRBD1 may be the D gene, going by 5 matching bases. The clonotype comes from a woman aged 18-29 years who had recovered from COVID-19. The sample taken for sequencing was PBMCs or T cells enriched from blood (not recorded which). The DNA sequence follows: TGTGCCAGCAGCGCGGACATTAGTGAGCAGTTCTTC. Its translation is CASSADISEQFF. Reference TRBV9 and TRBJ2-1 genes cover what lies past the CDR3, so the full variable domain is DSGVTQTPKHLITATGQRVTLRCSPRSGDLSVYWYQQSLDQGLQFLIQYYNGEERAKGNILERFSAQQFPDLHSELNLSSLELGDSALYFCASSADISEQFFGPGTRLTVL.